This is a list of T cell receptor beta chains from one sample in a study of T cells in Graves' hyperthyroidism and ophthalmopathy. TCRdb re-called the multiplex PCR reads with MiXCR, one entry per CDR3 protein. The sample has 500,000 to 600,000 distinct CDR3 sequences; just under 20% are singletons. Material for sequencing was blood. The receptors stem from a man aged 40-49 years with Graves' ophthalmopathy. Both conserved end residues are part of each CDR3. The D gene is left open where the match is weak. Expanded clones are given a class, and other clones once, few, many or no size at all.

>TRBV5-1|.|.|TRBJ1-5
TGCGCCAGCAGCTTGGGTGGGGTCAATAGCAATCAGCCCCAGCATTTT
CASSLGGVNSNQPQHF
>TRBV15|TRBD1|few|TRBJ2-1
TGTGCCACCAGCCGGTCTAAAGGGGACAGGGGGGATGAGCAGTTCTTC
CATSRSKGDRGDEQFF
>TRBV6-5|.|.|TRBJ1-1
TGTGCCAGCAGTTACGGAGGGGCGACAGCTTTCTTT
CASSYGGATAFF
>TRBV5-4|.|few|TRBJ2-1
TGTGCCAGCAGCTTGGACAGGGGGGGACAGTCCTACAATGAGCAGTTCTTC
CASSLDRGGQSYNEQFF
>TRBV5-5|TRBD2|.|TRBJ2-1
TGTGCCAGCAGCTTGTCTAGCGGGAGGGTTGACAATGAGCAGTTCTTC
CASSLSSGRVDNEQFF
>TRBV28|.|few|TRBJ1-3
TGTGCCAGCAGTTTCCAGGAGGGAAACACCATATATTTT
CASSFQEGNTIYF
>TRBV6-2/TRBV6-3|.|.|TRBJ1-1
TGTGCCAGCAGTTACGGGTCCACGGTCGACACTGAAGCTTTCTTT
CASSYGSTVDTEAFF
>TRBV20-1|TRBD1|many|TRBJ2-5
TGCAGTGCTAGAGAGACAGGGGGAAAGACCCAGTACTTC
CSARETGGKTQYF
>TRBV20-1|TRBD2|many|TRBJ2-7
TGCAGTGCTGGGGGACTAGCGGTGGGTGAGCAGTACTTC
CSAGGLAVGEQYF
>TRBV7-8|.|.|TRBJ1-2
TGTGCCAGCAGCTTAGAAGCAGGGCCCAGCGGCTACACCTTC
CASSLEAGPSGYTF
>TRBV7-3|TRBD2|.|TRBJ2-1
TGTGCCAGCAGCGAGCGGGGAAACAATGAGCAGTTCTTC
CASSERGNNEQFF
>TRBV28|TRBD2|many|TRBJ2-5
TGTGCCAGCATCTCTAGCGGGAGTGATGGTGAGACCCAGTACTTC
CASISSGSDGETQYF
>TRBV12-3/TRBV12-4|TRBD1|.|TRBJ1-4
TGTGCCAGCAGAACCGGGACAGGGATCATTCGCGAAAAACTGTTTTTT
CASRTGTGIIREKLFF
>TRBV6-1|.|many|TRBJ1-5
TGTGCCAGCAGTTTCCGACTCCCAACGGTGAGCAATCAGCCCCAGCATTTT
CASSFRLPTVSNQPQHF
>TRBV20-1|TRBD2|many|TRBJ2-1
TGCAGTGCTAGAGACTATAGCGGGGAGTTCAACAATGAGCAGTTCTTC
CSARDYSGEFNNEQFF
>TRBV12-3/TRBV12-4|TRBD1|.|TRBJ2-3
TGTGCCAGCAGCCACCCGACAGGGAGCACAGATACGCAGTATTTT
CASSHPTGSTDTQYF
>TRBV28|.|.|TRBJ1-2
TGTGCCAGCAGTCCCCTCGACATCGATGGCTACACCTTC
CASSPLDIDGYTF
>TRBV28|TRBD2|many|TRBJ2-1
TGTGCCAGCAGTTCCCCTAGCGGGAGGGCCAAAAATGAGCAGTTCTTC
CASSSPSGRAKNEQFF
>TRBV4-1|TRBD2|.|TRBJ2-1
TGCGCGGGGGGGGATGGGAGTGAGCAGTTCTTC
CAGGDGSEQFF
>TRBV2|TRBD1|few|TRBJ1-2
TGTGCCATTACCAGGGGGTACTATGGCTACACCTTC
CAITRGYYGYTF
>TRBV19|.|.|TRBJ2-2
TGTGCCAGTAGTATCGGGGGGCGCGCCGGGGAGCTGTTTTTT
CASSIGGRAGELFF
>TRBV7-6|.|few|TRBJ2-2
TGTGCCAGCAGACAAAGGGGGAGCGGGGAGCTGTTTTTT
CASRQRGSGELFF